The entry below describes one T cell receptor (beta chain). Antigen: not known. The sample is drawn from a study of cytomegalovirus exposure and HLA in healthy donors. Regarding the study as a whole: Earlier analysis looked at TCR beta V segments, and most were productive about 87% or about 30% of the time.

Trimming at V came to 1 base and at J to 1 base, leaving 3 bases not matched to a gene. From germline, CDR1 is LNHDA and CDR2 SQIVND (reference sequence). The CDR3 contains 15 residues. PCR used 60 Vbeta primers and 13 Jbeta primers. Using immunoSEQ multiplex PCR, the repertoire was profiled, and TCRdb retains in-frame clones only, with some absent. The repertoire holds more than 85,000 clones, with about three quarters as singletons. The chain joins TRBV19 to TRBJ1-1; 7 nucleotides agree with TRBD1. The sequenced sample was PBMCs. The receptor was derived from a woman aged 45-65 years in good health and CMV-seropositive. The CDR3 coding sequence is TGTGCCAGTAGTATAGTCAACAGGGGGAACACTGAAGCTTTCTTT. Residues: CASSIVNRGNTEAFF.